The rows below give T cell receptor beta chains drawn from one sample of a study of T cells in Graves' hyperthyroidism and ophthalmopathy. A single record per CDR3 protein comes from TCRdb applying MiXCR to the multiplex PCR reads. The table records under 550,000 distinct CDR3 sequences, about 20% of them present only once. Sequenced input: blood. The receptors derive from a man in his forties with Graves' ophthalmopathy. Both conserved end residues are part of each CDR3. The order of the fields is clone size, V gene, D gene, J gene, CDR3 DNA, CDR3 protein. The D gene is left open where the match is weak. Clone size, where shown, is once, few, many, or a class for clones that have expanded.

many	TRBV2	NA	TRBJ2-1	TGTGCCAGCAGTGCGGAACGGGGCGCCTACAATGAGCAGTTCTTC	CASSAERGAYNEQFF
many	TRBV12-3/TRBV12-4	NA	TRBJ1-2	TGTGCCAGCAGTTTAGCGGGGGGCGCGGGGAAAGGCTACACCTTC	CASSLAGGAGKGYTF
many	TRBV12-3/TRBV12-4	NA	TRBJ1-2	TGTGCCAGTACCCAGTGGATGAGGGGGGAGCCCTATGGCTACACCTTC	CASTQWMRGEPYGYTF
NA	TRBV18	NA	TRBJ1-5	TGTGCCAGCTCACTAGGGACACCGAATAGCAATCAGCCCCAGCATTTT	CASSLGTPNSNQPQHF
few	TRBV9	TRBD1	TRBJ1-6	TGTGCCAGCAGCGCCCGGGACAGTCATTCACCCCTCCACTTT	CASSARDSHSPLHF
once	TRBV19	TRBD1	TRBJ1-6	TGTGCCAGTAAGGACAGGGGTAGTTCACCCCTCCACTTT	CASKDRGSSPLHF
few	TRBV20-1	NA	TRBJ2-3	TGCAGTGCCCCCCAGTTTGGTTTCGGCACAGATACGCAGTATTTT	CSAPQFGFGTDTQYF
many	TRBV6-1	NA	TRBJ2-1	TGTGCCAGCAAGTTAGGTGGGGGTAACAATGAGCAGTTCTTC	CASKLGGGNNEQFF
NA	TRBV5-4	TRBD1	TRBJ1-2	TGTGCCAGCAGCTTGGCGTTGGCACAGGGGTATGGCTACACCTTC	CASSLALAQGYGYTF
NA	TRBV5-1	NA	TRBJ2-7	TGCGCCAGCAGCCCTAGCCTCAGCGAGCAGTACTTC	CASSPSLSEQYF
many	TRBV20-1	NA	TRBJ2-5	TGCAGTGCTAGGCCCCCGGGGCCCCCAGCGGAGACCCAGTACTTC	CSARPPGPPAETQYF
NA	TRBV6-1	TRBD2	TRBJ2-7	TGTGCCAGCAGTGACGGCCTAGCGGAGATCACTAGGGTCTACGAGCAGTACTTC	CASSDGLAEITRVYEQYF
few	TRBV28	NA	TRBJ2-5	TGTGCCAGCAGTTTCTCCGCGGAAGAGACCCAGTACTTC	CASSFSAEETQYF
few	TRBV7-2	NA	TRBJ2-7	TGTGCCAGCAGCTTACTCGGCAGGGTCGGCGAGCAGTACTTC	CASSLLGRVGEQYF
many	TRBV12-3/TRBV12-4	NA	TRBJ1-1	TGTGCCAGCAGCGCATTGGGCTCGGGCACTGAAGCTTTCTTT	CASSALGSGTEAFF
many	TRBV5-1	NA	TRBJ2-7	TGCGCCAGCGGCCAGCCTCACCACCCCTACGAGCAGTACTTC	CASGQPHHPYEQYF
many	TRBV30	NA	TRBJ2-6	TGTGCCTGGAGGAGGGCAAGACTCCGCTCTGGGGCCAACGTCCTGACTTTC	CAWRRARLRSGANVLTF
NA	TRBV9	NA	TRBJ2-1	TGTGCCAGCAGCGTAGGGGGGAGGTCCTACAATGAGCAGTTCTTC	CASSVGGRSYNEQFF
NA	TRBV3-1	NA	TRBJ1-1	TGTGCCAGCAGCCCCGCCCGACAGGACCACACTGAAGCTTTCTTT	CASSPARQDHTEAFF
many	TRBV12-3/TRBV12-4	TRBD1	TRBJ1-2	TGTGCCAGCAGTTCCGGGACAGGGGATGGCTACACCTTC	CASSSGTGDGYTF
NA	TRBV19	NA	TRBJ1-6	TGTGCCAGTAGTATAGGGGTCGGGGGCTCACCCCTCCACTTT	CASSIGVGGSPLHF
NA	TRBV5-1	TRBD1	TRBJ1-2	TGCGCCAGCAGCTTGGATGTGAACAGGGGGAACGGCTACACCTTC	CASSLDVNRGNGYTF